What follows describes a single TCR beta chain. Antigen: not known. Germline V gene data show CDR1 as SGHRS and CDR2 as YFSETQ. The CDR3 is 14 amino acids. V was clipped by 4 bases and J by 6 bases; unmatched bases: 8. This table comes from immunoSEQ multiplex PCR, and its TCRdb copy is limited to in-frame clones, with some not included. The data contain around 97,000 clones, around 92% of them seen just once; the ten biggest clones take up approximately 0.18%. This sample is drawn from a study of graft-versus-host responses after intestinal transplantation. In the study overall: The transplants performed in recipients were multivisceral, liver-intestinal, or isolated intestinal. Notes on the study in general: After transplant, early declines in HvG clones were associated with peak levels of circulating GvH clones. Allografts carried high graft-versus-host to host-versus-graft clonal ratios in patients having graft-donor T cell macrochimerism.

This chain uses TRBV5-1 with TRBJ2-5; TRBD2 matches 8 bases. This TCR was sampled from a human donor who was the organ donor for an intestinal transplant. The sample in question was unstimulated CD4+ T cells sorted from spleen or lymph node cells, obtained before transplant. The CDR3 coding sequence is TGCGCCAGCAGCCCTGCGCGGGGGGCACAGACCCAGTACTTC. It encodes CASSPARGAQTQYF.